The clone carrying this T cell receptor (beta chain) was seen only a few times. The table came from immunoSEQ multiplex PCR; TCRdb's copy has only in-frame clones and leaves some out. The sample includes approximately 84,000 clones, 85% to 90% of them seen just once. The record originates from a study of glioma-infiltrating T cells after dendritic cell vaccination. Germline-derived CDR1 and CDR2 are SGHNT and YYREEE (reference sequence). The CDR3 contains 18 residues. V lost 1 base to trimming and J lost 3 bases; unmatched junction nucleotides: 12. The input for sequencing was blood, taken before dendritic cell vaccination. The chain links TRBV5-4 to TRBJ2-2, with TRBD1 matching over 7 bases. The sequence derives from a human donor with glioblastoma. The CDR3: CASSLMRGRFFDTGELFF. Written as DNA, the CDR3 is TGTGCCAGCAGCTTGATGAGGGGGCGGTTTTTCGACACCGGGGAGCTGTTTTTT.